The entry below gives a single T cell receptor beta chain sequence along with its context. TCRdb keeps only in-frame clones here, not all; method: immunoSEQ multiplex PCR. This table has roughly 56,000 clones, about 86% appearing once. The data originate from a study of OX40 agonist ivuxolimab in advanced cancers. Study as a whole: Of mixed ages from about 20 to 80 and averaging 60 years, the group was roughly 83% male.

The V and J ends lost 3 bases and 0 bases respectively, with 12 bases between them. The CDR3 has 15 amino acids. Germline CDR1 reads SGHNT; CDR2 reads YYREEE (reference sequence). The sample consisted of CD4+ or CD8+ T cells sorted from blood, taken in a trial of the OX40 agonist ivuxolimab. The rearrangement links TRBV5-4 to TRBJ1-2; a possible D gene is TRBD1 (5 bases). The sequence came from an adult with an advanced solid tumor such as melanoma, head and neck, liver or kidney cancer. The CDR3 DNA reads as TGTGCCAGCAGCTCCCAGGGTAACCCTAACTATGGCTACACCTTC. Translation: CASSSQGNPNYGYTF.